Presented here are 14 T cell receptor beta chains from one specimen sequenced in a study of memory B cells and T cells in multiple sclerosis. Clones were read by immunoSEQ multiplex PCR, and TCRdb kept only the in-frame ones, dropping some. The sample has about 15,000 clones; around 63% are singletons. Sequencing was performed on memory (CD45RO+) CD4+ T cells from blood. The receptors were gathered from a human donor with multiple sclerosis.

This chain uses TRBV18 with TRBJ1-4, with 7 bases lining up with TRBD1. V was clipped by 8 bases and J by 5 bases; unmatched bases: 2. Germline CDR1 is KGHSH and CDR2 is LQKENI. This CDR3 has 12 residues. The CDR3 sequence: CASRQGNEKLFF. CDR3 nucleotides: TGTGCCAGCCGACAGGGAAATGAAAAACTGTTTTTT.

V is TRBV7-2 and J is TRBJ2-7, with TRBD1 identical over 9 bases. This CDR3 has 14 amino acids. Germline V lookup: CDR1 SGHTA, CDR2 FQGNSA. Losses at the gene ends were 8 bases for V and 9 bases for J; bases not matched to a gene: 14. The CDR3 region has the DNA TGTGCCAGCTTACCCGGGACAGGGTATTTGGGGCAGTACTTC. Its protein product is CASLPGTGYLGQYF.

The V gene is TRBV25-1, the J gene TRBJ1-1, with D hard to call. This CDR3 has 15 amino acids. V lost 3 bases to trimming and J lost 1 base, with 12 bases between them. CDR1 is MGHDK and CDR2 is SYGVNS in the germline V gene. The chain's CDR3 is CASSDPGRGNTEAFF. In nucleotides, the CDR3 is TGTGCCAGCAGTGACCCCGGACGGGGGAACACTGAAGCTTTCTTT.

V usage is TRBV19 and J usage is TRBJ2-1, with 7 positions matching TRBD2. The trim removed 6 bases at V and 4 bases at J, leaving 3 bases unmatched. Looked up from germline, CDR1 is LNHDA and CDR2 is SQIVND (reference sequence). CDR3 length: 13 amino acids. The CDR3 is CASSRDYYNEQFF. The CDR3 DNA reads as TGTGCCAGTAGCCGGGACTATTACAATGAGCAGTTCTTC. The whole variable domain, filled in from reference TRBV19 and TRBJ2-1, reads DGGITQSPKYLFRKEGQNVTLSCEQNLNHDAMYWYRQDPGQGLRLIYYSQIVNDFQKGDIAEGYSVSREKKESFPLTVTSAQKNPTAFYLCASSRDYYNEQFFGPGTRLTVL.

This clone has more than one count but fewer than ten. The chain uses TRBV7-9 and TRBJ1-1, with a tentative D call TRBD1 (5 bases). Trimming shortened V by 3 bases and J by 5 bases, and 19 bases separated the two germline ends. Germline CDR1 is SEHNR and CDR2 is FQNEAQ (reference sequence). The CDR3 loop spans 16 amino acids. The CDR3 spells CASSFAKGRRGTEAFF. CDR3 bases: TGTGCCAGCAGCTTTGCAAAGGGACGGCGGGGGACTGAAGCTTTCTTT.

The chain is built from TRBV6-5 and TRBJ1-2; TRBD1 might be the D (6 bases). Germline V gene data show CDR1 as MNHEY and CDR2 as SVGAGI. V was pared by 4 bases and J by 7 bases, with 19 bases between. This CDR3 has 15 amino acids. CDR3 DNA sequence: TGTGCCAGCAGTTCACAGCCCGGGGGGGGCTTTGGCTACACCTTC. The encoded protein is CASSSQPGGGFGYTF.

V usage is TRBV28 and J usage is TRBJ1-2, with D possibly being TRBD1 (6 bases). V was cut by 4 bases and J by 4 bases, with 16 bases left in between. Germline CDR1 reads MDHEN; CDR2 reads SYDVKM. The CDR3 is 15 residues long. The CDR3 bases are TGTGCCAGCAGTTCTCCCGCGGGGGCCGGCTATGGCTACACCTTC. This gives the protein CASSSPAGAGYGYTF.

This chain uses TRBV25-1 with TRBJ1-3, with D possibly being TRBD1 (6 bases). The CDR3 length is 16 residues. Trimming took 2 bases from V and 2 from J, leaving 13 bases between them. Germline CDR1 is MGHDK and CDR2 is SYGVNS. The CDR3 sequence is CASSEGTIRAGNTIYF. In DNA, the CDR3 is TGTGCCAGCAGTGAAGGGACAATTCGGGCTGGAAACACCATATATTTT. Complete variable domain (other parts from reference TRBV25-1 and TRBJ1-3): EADIYQTPRYLVIGTGKKITLECSQTMGHDKMYWYQQDPGMELHLIHYSYGVNSTEKGDLSSESTVSRIRTEHFPLTLESARPSHTSQYLCASSEGTIRAGNTIYFGEGSWLTVV.

This chain uses TRBV29-1 with TRBJ2-5, with D possibly matching TRBD1 (6 bases). Germline CDR1 is SQVTM and CDR2 is ANQGSEA. V was clipped by 7 bases and J by 4 bases, with 16 bases between them. This CDR3 has 13 amino acids. In nucleotides, the CDR3 is TGCAGCGGTGGGTTAACAGGGTTAGAGACCCAGTACTTC. This gives the protein CSGGLTGLETQYF.

The J gene is TRBJ2-7, the V gene TRBV9; maybe TRBD2 (5 bases). This CDR3 region has 13 residues. V lost 0 bases, J lost 6 bases, and 10 bases lay in between. Germline V gene sequence: CDR1 SGDLS, CDR2 YYNGEE. The CDR3 coding sequence is TGTGCCAGCAGCGTAGCTCCTAGCACCGAGCAGTACTTC. This sequence encodes CASSVAPSTEQYF.

The chain is built from TRBV11-2 and TRBJ2-3; 16 nucleotides align to TRBD2. The CDR3 has 16 residues. Germline-derived CDR1 and CDR2 are SGHAT and FQNNGV. V shed 5 bases and J 7 bases; nucleotides not matched to a gene: 6. The CDR3, as DNA: TGTGCCAGCAGCCATGGGACTAGCGGGGGGGCCCATACGCAGTATTTT. Protein product: CASSHGTSGGAHTQYF.

This chain uses TRBV5-1 with TRBJ2-5, with TRBD2 identical over 9 bases. V was pared by 7 bases and J by 0 bases, with 13 bases of the junction left unmatched. CDR1 and CDR2 from the germline V gene are SGHRS and YFSETQ. CDR3 size: 17 residues. The CDR3 here is CASGAGGTITYQETQYF. The CDR3 DNA reads as TGCGCCAGCGGAGCGGGGGGCACGATAACTTACCAAGAGACCCAGTACTTC.

This rearrangement joins TRBV18 to TRBJ1-1; D unresolved. V was clipped by 0 bases and J by 0 bases, with 11 bases between them. Germline-derived CDR1 and CDR2 are KGHSH and LQKENI. This CDR3 is 16 amino acids long. Here the CDR3 reads CASSPPGGLMNTEAFF. The CDR3 DNA reads TGTGCCAGCTCACCACCGGGCGGACTCATGAACACTGAAGCTTTCTTT.

This chain links TRBV30 with TRBJ1-1; D unclear. CDR1 is GTSNPN, CDR2 SVGIG, per germline (reference sequence). V was trimmed by 0 bases and J by 5 bases, leaving 7 bases between them. This CDR3 is built from 12 residues. CDR3 sequence (DNA): TGTGCCTGGAGTGTAGGCGGAACTGAAGCTTTCTTT. Its protein product is CAWSVGGTEAFF.